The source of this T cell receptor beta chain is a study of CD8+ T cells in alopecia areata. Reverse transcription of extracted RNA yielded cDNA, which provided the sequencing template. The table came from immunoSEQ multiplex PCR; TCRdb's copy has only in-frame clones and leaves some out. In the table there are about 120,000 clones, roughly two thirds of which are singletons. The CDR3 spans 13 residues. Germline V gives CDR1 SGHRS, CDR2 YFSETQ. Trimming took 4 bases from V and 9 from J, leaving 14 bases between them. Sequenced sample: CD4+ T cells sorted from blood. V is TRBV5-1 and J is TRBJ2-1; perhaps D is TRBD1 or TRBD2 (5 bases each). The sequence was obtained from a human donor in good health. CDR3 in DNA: TGCGCCAGCAGCACATCGGCTGGGGGTGAGCAGTTCTTC. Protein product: CASSTSAGGEQFF.